This T cell receptor beta chain was identified during a study of blood T cell repertoires in COVID-19. At the level of the study: Donors in the United States, Italy and Spain gave samples during acute or convalescent COVID-19. The cDNA or gDNA used as material had been derived from T cells, B-cell-depleted T cells, or PBMCs.

The sample holds one count of this clone. CDR3 size: 14 residues. Germline V gene lookup returns CDR1 MDHEN and CDR2 SYDVKM. The germline V and J ends were trimmed by 4 bases and 6 bases, with 12 bases remaining between them. The authors' processing: Estimation of nucleated cell counts relied on the amplification of reference gene primers. TCRdb's copy holds only in-frame clones and misses some; the assay was immunoSEQ multiplex PCR. That table is the source of V, J and clone size, and D and trimming were worked out from the DNA. The data show some 78,000 clones, with around nine tenths seen just once and nearly 5% held by the top ten.

The chain carries TRBV28 and TRBJ1-4; a weak D match, TRBD1 (5 bases). Input material: peripheral blood. The receptor was derived from a woman aged 80 or over with active or convalescent COVID-19. The CDR3 protein is CASSSGGNDEKLFF. CDR3 in DNA: TGTGCCAGCAGTTCCGGGGGGAACGATGAAAAACTGTTTTTT.